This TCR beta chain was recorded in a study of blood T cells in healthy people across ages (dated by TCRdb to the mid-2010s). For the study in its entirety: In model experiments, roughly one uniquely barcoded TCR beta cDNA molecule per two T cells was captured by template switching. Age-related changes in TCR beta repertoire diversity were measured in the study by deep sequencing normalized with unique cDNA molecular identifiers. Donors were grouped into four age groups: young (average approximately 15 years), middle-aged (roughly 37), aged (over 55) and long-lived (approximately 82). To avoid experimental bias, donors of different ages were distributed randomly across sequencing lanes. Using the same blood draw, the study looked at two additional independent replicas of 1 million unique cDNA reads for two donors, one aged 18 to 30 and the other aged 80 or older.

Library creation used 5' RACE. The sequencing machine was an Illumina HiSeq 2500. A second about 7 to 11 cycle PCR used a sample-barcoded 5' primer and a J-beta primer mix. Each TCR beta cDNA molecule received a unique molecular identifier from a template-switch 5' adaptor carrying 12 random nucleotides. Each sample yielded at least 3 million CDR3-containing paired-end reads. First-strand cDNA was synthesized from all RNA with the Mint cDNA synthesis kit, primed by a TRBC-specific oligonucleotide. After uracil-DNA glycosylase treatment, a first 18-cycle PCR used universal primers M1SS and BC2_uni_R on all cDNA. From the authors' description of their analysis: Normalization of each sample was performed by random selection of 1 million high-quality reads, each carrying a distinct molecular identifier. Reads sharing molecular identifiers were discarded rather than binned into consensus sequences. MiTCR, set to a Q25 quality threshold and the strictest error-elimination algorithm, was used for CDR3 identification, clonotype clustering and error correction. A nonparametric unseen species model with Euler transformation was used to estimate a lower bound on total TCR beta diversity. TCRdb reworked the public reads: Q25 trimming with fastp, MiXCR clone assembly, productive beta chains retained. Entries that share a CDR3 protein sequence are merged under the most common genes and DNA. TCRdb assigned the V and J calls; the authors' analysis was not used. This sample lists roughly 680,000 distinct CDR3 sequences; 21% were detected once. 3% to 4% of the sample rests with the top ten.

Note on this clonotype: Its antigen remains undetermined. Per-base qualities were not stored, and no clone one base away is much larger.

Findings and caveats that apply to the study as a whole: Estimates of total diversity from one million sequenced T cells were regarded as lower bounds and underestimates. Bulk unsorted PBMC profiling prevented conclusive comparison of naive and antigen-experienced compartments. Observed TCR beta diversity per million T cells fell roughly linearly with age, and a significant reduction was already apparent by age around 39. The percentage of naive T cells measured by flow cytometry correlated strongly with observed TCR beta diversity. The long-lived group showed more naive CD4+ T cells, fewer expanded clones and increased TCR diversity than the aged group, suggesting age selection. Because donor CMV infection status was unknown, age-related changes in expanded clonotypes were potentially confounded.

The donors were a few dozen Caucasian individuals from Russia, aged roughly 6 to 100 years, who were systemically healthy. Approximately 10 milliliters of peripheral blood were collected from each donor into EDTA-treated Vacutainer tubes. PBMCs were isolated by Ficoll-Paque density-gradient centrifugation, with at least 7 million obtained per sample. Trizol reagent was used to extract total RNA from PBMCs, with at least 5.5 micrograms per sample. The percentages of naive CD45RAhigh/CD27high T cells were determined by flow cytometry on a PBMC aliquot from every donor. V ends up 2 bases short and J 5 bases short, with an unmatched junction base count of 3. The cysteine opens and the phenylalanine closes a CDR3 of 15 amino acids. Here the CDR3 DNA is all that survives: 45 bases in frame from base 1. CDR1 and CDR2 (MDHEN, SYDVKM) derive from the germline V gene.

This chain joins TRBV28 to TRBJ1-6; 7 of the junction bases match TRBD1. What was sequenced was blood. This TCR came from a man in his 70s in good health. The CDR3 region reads CASSLPGQNNSPLHF. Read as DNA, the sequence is TGTGCCAGCAGTTTACCGGGACAGAATAATTCACCCCTCCACTTT.